This T cell receptor (beta chain) is drawn from a study of chemoradiotherapy in HPV16-positive cancers. J gave up 7 bases and V 0 bases, and 3 bases lay outside the gene matches. The CDR3 contains 13 residues. Germline assignment: CDR1 SGHVS and CDR2 FNYEAQ. The count of this clone is one. The table came from immunoSEQ multiplex PCR; TCRdb's copy has only in-frame clones and leaves some out. Of approximately 23,000 clones listed, over 85% are singletons. The chain recombines TRBV7-6 with TRBJ2-7; 7 bases are a match to TRBD1. The origin of this receptor is a human donor with HPV-associated anogenital cancer. The source was blood, collected from a patient who underwent chemoradiotherapy. CDR3 in amino acids: CASSLAPGGEQYF. The DNA of the CDR3 is TGTGCCAGCAGCTTAGCCCCAGGGGGTGAGCAGTACTTC.